This record covers a single T cell receptor beta chain. Its target is unknown. The data belong to a study of cytomegalovirus exposure and HLA in healthy donors. Study findings and constraints: In a later analysis, TCR beta V- and J-gene trimming was associated with a missense DCLRE1C variant. A later analysis reportedly found fewer N-insertions in an Asian-associated ancestry cluster than the roughly 670-donor mean.

From germline, CDR1 is WNHNN and CDR2 SYGVQD (reference sequence). Trimming took 1 base from V and 5 from J; bases not matched to a gene: 5. CDR3 length: 15 residues. The PCR used 60 Vbeta and 13 Jbeta primers. This table comes from immunoSEQ multiplex PCR, and its TCRdb copy is limited to in-frame clones, with some not included. The sample lists roughly 100,000 clones; 65% to 80% were seen once. Healthy bone marrow donors made up the donors. This TCR derives from a male donor in good health and CMV-seronegative. The sequencing sample was made of PBMCs. The V and J genes are TRBV10-1 and TRBJ2-5; TRBD1 matches 9 bases. As DNA, the CDR3 is TGCGCCAGCAGTGAGTTGGGACAGGGTAAGGAGACCCAGTACTTC. It specifies CASSELGQGKETQYF.